The text below deals with one T cell receptor beta chain. The data were taken from a study of blood T cell repertoires in COVID-19. Turning to the study itself: COVID-19 samples collected from the United States, Italy and Spain covered acute and convalescent phases.

Profiling relied on immunoSEQ multiplex PCR, and the TCRdb table lists in-frame clones only, not all of them. The sample holds around 140,000 clones; approximately 86% are singletons and the top ten take 4%. This CDR3 contains 16 residues. V shed 5 bases and J 0 bases; nucleotides not matched to a gene: 8. Germline loops: CDR1 SEHNR, CDR2 FQNEAQ (reference sequence). The chain uses TRBV7-9 and TRBJ1-2; 8 nucleotides line up with TRBD1. The sequence was obtained from a woman between 40 and 50 years old who had been exposed to COVID-19. The specimen was PBMCs or T cells enriched from blood (not recorded which). CDR3 nucleotide sequence: TGTGCCAGCAGCCGACAGGGGACCCGCGCTAACTATGGCTACACCTTC. Residues: CASSRQGTRANYGYTF.